The 22 T cell receptor beta chains listed next were all sequenced from one sample in a study of T cells in Graves' hyperthyroidism and ophthalmopathy. The TCR beta CDR3 regions underwent amplification using RNA transcripts as the source. Primed by the HTBI set, a first-round RT-PCR was run on the TCR CDR3. One entry per CDR3 protein results from TCRdb running MiXCR on the multiplex PCR reads. This sample carries a few hundred thousand distinct CDR3 sequences, roughly 15% of them seen once, and the ten largest clones take around 20%. Sequencing was done on a sample of blood. These receptors were taken from a woman aged 30 to 39 with Graves' ophthalmopathy.

The gene calls are TRBV7-9 and TRBJ2-3; D is perhaps TRBD2 (5 bases). The CDR3 is 15 amino acids. The germline gives CDR1 SEHNR, CDR2 FQNEAQ (reference sequence). Trimming shortened V by 2 bases and J by 0 bases, and 9 bases separated the two germline ends. Written as DNA, the CDR3 is TGTGCCAGCAGCTTATATCGGAGGAGCACAGATACGCAGTATTTT. It is translated as CASSLYRRSTDTQYF.

The table lists this clonotype with many counts. The chain joins TRBV5-1 to TRBJ2-1, with 7 nucleotides matching TRBD1. Germline assignment: CDR1 SGHRS and CDR2 YFSETQ. Germline trimming cut 4 bases from V and 3 bases from J; bases unmatched to any gene: 4. This CDR3 has 14 amino acids. The CDR3 nucleotides read TGCGCCAGCAGCCAGGGACAGAACTACAATGAGCAGTTCTTC. Translated: CASSQGQNYNEQFF.

This clonotype was observed a few times. This sequence may be a read error, since a much larger clone differs from it by one base. The chain has TRBV12-3 or TRBV12-4 and TRBJ2-5, with a tentative D call TRBD1 (5 bases). CDR3 length: 14 residues. V dropped 3 bases and J dropped 5 bases, with 13 bases sitting between them. Written as DNA, the CDR3 is TGTGCCAGCAGTTTCCAGGGTGAGGAGGAGACCCAGTACTTC. Translated, it gives CASSFQGEEETQYF.

Only a few counts were recorded for this clonotype. The chain employs TRBV2 and TRBJ2-1, with 8 nucleotides matching TRBD1. Germline V gene sequence: CDR1 SNHLY, CDR2 FYNNEI. The CDR3 has 14 residues. J was trimmed by 2 bases and V by 5 bases; bases with no gene match: 2. This chain's CDR3 is CASSRTGPYNEQFF. The CDR3 nucleotides are TGTGCCAGCAGTAGGACAGGGCCCTACAATGAGCAGTTCTTC.

The table lists this clonotype with many counts. V is TRBV28 and J is TRBJ2-3; D is possibly TRBD2 (5 bases). CDR3 length: 18 residues. The ends were cut back, 1 base at V and 4 bases at J, with 21 bases in the middle. Germline V gene lookup returns CDR1 MDHEN and CDR2 SYDVKM. The CDR3 is CASSLLGGAATTSDTQYF. Here the CDR3 DNA reads TGTGCCAGCAGTTTATTGGGCGGAGCGGCTACGACGTCAGATACGCAGTATTTT.

This chain links TRBV6-5 with TRBJ2-2; D uncertain. The CDR3 is 16 amino acids. V shed 2 bases and J shed 1 base, with 11 bases lying between them. The germline V gene encodes CDR1 MNHEY and CDR2 SVGAGI. In nucleotides, the CDR3 is TGTGCCAGCAGTTACGGTGGCGCGGAGAACACCGGGGAGCTGTTTTTT. Protein sequence: CASSYGGAENTGELFF.

The table lists this clonotype with many counts. The J gene is TRBJ2-3, the V gene TRBV28; 8 nucleotides agree with TRBD2. V was pared by 4 bases and J by 4 bases, with 10 bases of the junction left unmatched. CDR1 is MDHEN and CDR2 is SYDVKM in the germline V gene. CDR3 length equals 16 residues. The DNA for the CDR3 is TGTGCCAGCAGTTCCCTCCTCCCGGGGGGGGCAGATACGCAGTATTTT. This sequence encodes CASSSLLPGGADTQYF. The full variable domain, its missing parts supplied by reference TRBV28 and TRBJ2-3, is DVKVTQSSRYLVKRTGEKVFLECVQDMDHENMFWYRQDPGLGLRLIYFSYDVKMKEKGDIPEGYSVSREKKERFSLILESASTNQTSMYLCASSSLLPGGADTQYFGPGTRLTVL.

There are a few counts of this clonotype. The chain is built from TRBV29-1 and TRBJ1-3, with D maybe TRBD1 (5 bases). This CDR3 region has 12 residues. Germline loops: CDR1 SQVTM, CDR2 ANQGSEA. The ends were cut back, 6 bases at V and 12 bases at J, with 18 bases in the middle. In DNA form, the CDR3 reads TGCAGCGTCTCATATGGCGGCAGGGACATATATTTT. As protein: CSVSYGGRDIYF. The complete variable domain, with remaining parts taken from reference TRBV29-1 and TRBJ1-3, reads SAVISQKPSRDICQRGTSLTIQCQVDSQVTMMFWYRQQPGQSLTLIATANQGSEATYESGFVIDKFPISRPNLTFSTLTVSNMSPEDSSIYLCSVSYGGRDIYFGEGSWLTVV.

This clonotype was observed a handful of times. CDR3 sequence: CASSLGVGTTFNEKLFF. CDR3 sequence (DNA): TGTGCCAGCAGCTTGGGAGTCGGGACAACGTTTAATGAAAAACTGTTTTTT. V usage is TRBV5-4 and J usage is TRBJ1-4; D may be TRBD1 (6 bases). Trimming stripped 0 bases from V and 4 bases from J, with 16 bases between. The CDR3 runs to 17 residues. Germline-derived CDR1 and CDR2 are SGHNT and YYREEE (reference sequence).

This clonotype has more than one count but fewer than ten. The V gene is TRBV28, the J gene TRBJ2-2; TRBD2 matches 8 bases. The CDR3 loop spans 19 amino acids. In germline, CDR1 is MDHEN, CDR2 SYDVKM. V lost 3 bases to trimming and J lost 0 bases; unmatched junction nucleotides: 12. CDR3 loop: CASSLYAAGAFANTGELFF. The CDR3 bases are TGTGCCAGCAGTTTGTATGCAGCGGGGGCCTTCGCGAACACCGGGGAGCTGTTTTTT.

This clonotype was observed a few times. The rearrangement links TRBV7-6 to TRBJ2-5, with a possible D match to TRBD2 (7 bases). This CDR3 contains 16 residues. In germline, CDR1 is SGHVS, CDR2 FNYEAQ. Trimming took 3 bases from V and 7 from J, leaving 21 bases between them. The CDR3 nucleotides read TGTGCCAGCAGCTTGGGGGGCTCGGGGGGCTTCGGGACCCAGTACTTC. This gives the protein CASSLGGSGGFGTQYF.

This clonotype was counted many times. The chain couples TRBV11-2 to TRBJ1-3; 7 bases are shared with TRBD1. The CDR3 covers 17 residues. Germline V lookup: CDR1 SGHAT, CDR2 FQNNGV. The V and J ends lost 4 bases and 4 bases, in that order; junction bases with no gene match: 13. CDR3 DNA sequence: TGTGCCAGCAGCTCTGTACTCCAGGGGGGACGAGGAAACACCATATATTTT. It encodes CASSSVLQGGRGNTIYF.

This clonotype was counted between two and nine times. This may arise from a read error, as a much more abundant clone is one base away. The chain joins TRBV12-3 or TRBV12-4 to TRBJ2-1; D not certain. The CDR3 is 14 residues long. The CDR3 DNA reads TGTGCCGGCAGTTTATCACAAGCGTCAAATGAGCAGTTCTTC. This codes for CAGSLSQASNEQFF.

This clonotype has more than one count but fewer than ten. J is TRBJ1-1 and V is TRBV6-1; tentatively, D is TRBD1 (6 bases). With 4 bases removed from V and 2 bases from J, the gap between germline ends came to 11 bases. This CDR3 region has 14 residues. In germline, CDR1 is MNHNS, CDR2 SASEGT. In DNA form, the CDR3 reads TGTGCCAGCAGTGGACAGGACCCCAACACTGAAGCTTTCTTT. This gives the protein CASSGQDPNTEAFF.

The sample holds many counts of this clonotype. The chain employs TRBV6-1 and TRBJ2-3, with D possibly TRBD2 on 5 matching bases. Between the trimmed V and J ends, which lost 11 bases and 4 bases, there was a span of 16 bases. The CDR3 length is 13 residues. Germline CDR1 and CDR2: MNHNS and SASEGT. The CDR3 sequence: CAGGPDGADTQYF. The CDR3, as DNA: TGTGCCGGAGGACCCGACGGCGCAGATACGCAGTATTTT.

This rearrangement joins TRBV3-1 to TRBJ2-7; 7 nucleotides agree with TRBD1. The J segment lost 5 bases and the V segment lost 2 bases, leaving 6 bases of the junction unmatched. This CDR3 has 14 residues. Per the germline V gene, CDR1 is LGHDT and CDR2 is YNNKEL (reference sequence). The CDR3 DNA reads as TGTGCCAGCAGCCAAAGTAGGGGGCTGAACGAGCAGTACTTC. As protein: CASSQSRGLNEQYF.

This chain uses TRBV5-1 with TRBJ1-2; D perhaps matches TRBD1 (6 bases). V was trimmed by 4 bases and J by 4 bases, leaving 11 bases between them. Germline CDR1 reads SGHRS; CDR2 reads YFSETQ. The CDR3 runs to 13 residues. CDR3 nucleotide sequence: TGCGCCAGCAGCGGCTTGACAGGCTATGGCTACACCTTC. Translation gives CASSGLTGYGYTF.

Worth noting for this clonotype: This may stem from a read error, because a much larger clone lies one nucleotide away. The chain employs TRBV6-1 and TRBJ2-6; perhaps TRBD1 as D (6 bases). The CDR3 contains 18 residues. The germline V and J ends were trimmed by 10 bases and 4 bases, with 26 bases remaining between them. Germline values: CDR1 MNHNS, CDR2 SASEGT. The CDR3 DNA sequence: TGTGCCATCAGACCCAGACAGGCATCCCCTCTGGGGGCCAACGTCCTGACTTTC. Protein sequence: CAIRPRQASPLGANVLTF.

This clonotype was recorded many times. The chain uses TRBV5-6 and TRBJ1-5; no clear D gene. V dropped 4 bases and J dropped 9 bases, with 17 bases sitting between them. CDR3 size: 14 residues. CDR1 SGHDT and CDR2 YYEEEE come from the germline V gene. Here the CDR3 reads CASSLYLTRGPQHF. The CDR3 bases are TGTGCCAGCAGCCTATACTTAACACGGGGGCCCCAGCATTTT.

This clonotype was seen repeatedly, ten times or more. The chain recombines TRBV29-1 with TRBJ2-1; D might be TRBD2 (7 bases). This CDR3 contains 15 residues. Germline CDR1 is SQVTM and CDR2 is ANQGSEA. The V gene lost 3 bases and the J gene lost 5 bases, with 17 bases spanning the gap. CDR3 sequence (DNA): TGCAGCGTTGATATTAGGGGGGGGGGAAACAATGAGCAGTTCTTC. It yields the protein CSVDIRGGGNNEQFF.

This clonotype has ten or more counts. The chain is built from TRBV27 and TRBJ2-3, with 12 bases that match TRBD2. The germline CDR1 and CDR2 sequences are MNHEY and SMNVEV (reference sequence). V lost 5 bases, J lost 5 bases, and 8 bases stayed unmatched. This CDR3 comprises 16 residues. The CDR3 sequence is CASSPLAGGPGDTQYF. In DNA form, the CDR3 reads TGTGCCAGCAGTCCGCTAGCGGGGGGGCCAGGAGATACGCAGTATTTT.

The chain carries TRBV12-3 or TRBV12-4 and TRBJ2-7; TRBD1 matches at 7 bases. This CDR3 is built from 15 residues. The V and J ends lost 6 bases and 1 base, in that order; junction bases with no gene match: 9. The CDR3 bases are TGTGCCAGCAGCCCCTCCGGGACAGCTTCCTACGAGCAGTACTTC. Its protein product is CASSPSGTASYEQYF.